This T cell receptor (beta chain) is drawn from a study of control samples from healthy donors and cancer patients. The repertoire was sequenced with immunoSEQ multiplex PCR; TCRdb's copy has only in-frame clones and lacks some. Seen here are approximately 120,000 clones, over 75% observed once, and the top ten hold 4% to 5.5%. The specimen was blood. This TCR came from a human donor in good health. The donor label of this sample is uncertain.

The chain's CDR3 is CASSRFGEKLFF. As DNA, the CDR3 is TGTGCCAGCTCGCGGTTTGGTGAAAAACTGTTTTTT. V and J are TRBV27 and TRBJ1-4; no clear D gene. The CDR3 loop spans 12 amino acids. The V and J ends lost 8 bases and 7 bases respectively, with 11 bases between them. Germline V gene sequence: CDR1 MNHEY, CDR2 SMNVEV (reference sequence).